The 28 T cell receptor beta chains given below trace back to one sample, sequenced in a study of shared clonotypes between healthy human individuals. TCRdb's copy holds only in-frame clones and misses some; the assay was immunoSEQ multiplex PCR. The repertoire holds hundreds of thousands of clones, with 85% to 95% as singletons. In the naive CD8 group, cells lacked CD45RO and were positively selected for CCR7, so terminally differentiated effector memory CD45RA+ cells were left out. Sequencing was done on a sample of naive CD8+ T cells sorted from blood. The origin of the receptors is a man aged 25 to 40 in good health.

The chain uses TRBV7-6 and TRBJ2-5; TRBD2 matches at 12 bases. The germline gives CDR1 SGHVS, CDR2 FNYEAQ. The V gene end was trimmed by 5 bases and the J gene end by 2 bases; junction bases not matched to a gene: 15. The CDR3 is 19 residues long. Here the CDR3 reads CASSHRGRGGLAGQETQYF. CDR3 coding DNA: TGTGCCAGCAGCCACCGGGGACGCGGAGGACTAGCGGGACAAGAGACCCAGTACTTC.

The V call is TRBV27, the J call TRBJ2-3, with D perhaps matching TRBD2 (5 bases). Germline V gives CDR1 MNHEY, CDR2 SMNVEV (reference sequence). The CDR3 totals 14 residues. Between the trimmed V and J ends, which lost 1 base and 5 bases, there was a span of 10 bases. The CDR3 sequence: CASSLWPSGDTQYF. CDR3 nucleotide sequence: TGTGCCAGCAGTTTATGGCCCAGCGGAGATACGCAGTATTTT.

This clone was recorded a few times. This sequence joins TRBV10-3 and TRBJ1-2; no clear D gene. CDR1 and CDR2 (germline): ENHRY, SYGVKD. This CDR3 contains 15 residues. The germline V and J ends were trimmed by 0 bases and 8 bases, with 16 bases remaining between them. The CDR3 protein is CAISESNWEPGGYTF. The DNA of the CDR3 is TGTGCCATCAGTGAGTCGAATTGGGAACCCGGGGGCTACACCTTC.

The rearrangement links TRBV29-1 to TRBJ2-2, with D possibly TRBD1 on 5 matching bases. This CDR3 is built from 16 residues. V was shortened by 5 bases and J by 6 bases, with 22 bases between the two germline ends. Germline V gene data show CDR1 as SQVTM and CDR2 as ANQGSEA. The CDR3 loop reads CSVIPQGSALAGELFF. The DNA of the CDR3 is TGCAGCGTTATTCCCCAGGGATCTGCCCTAGCCGGGGAGCTGTTTTTT.

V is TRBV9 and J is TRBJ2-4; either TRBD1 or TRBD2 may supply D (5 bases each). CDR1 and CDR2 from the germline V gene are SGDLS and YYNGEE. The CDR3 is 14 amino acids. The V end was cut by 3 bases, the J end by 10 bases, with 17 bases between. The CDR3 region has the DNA TGTGCCAGCAGCGAGGGACCAACTTTCAGTATTCAGTACTTC. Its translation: CASSEGPTFSIQYF.

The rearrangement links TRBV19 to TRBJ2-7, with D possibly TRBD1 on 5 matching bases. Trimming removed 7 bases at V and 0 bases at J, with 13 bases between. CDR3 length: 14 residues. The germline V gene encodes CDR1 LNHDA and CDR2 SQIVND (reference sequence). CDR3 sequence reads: CASTTRDSSYEQYF. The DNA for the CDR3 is TGTGCCAGTACCACCCGCGACAGCTCCTACGAGCAGTACTTC.

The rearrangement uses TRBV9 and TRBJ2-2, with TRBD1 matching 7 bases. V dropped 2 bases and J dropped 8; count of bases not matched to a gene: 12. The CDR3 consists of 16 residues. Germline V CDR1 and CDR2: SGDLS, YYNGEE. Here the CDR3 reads CASSVSRDRVLGELFF. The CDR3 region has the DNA TGTGCCAGCAGCGTCAGTCGAGACAGGGTTTTGGGGGAGCTGTTTTTT.

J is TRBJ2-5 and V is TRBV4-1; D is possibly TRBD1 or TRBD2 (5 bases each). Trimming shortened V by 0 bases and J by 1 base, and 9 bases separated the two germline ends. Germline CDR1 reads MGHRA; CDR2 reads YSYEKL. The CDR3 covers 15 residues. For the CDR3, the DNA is TGCGCCAGCAGCCAAGAATGGGACGGCCAAGAGACCCAGTACTTC. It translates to CASSQEWDGQETQYF.

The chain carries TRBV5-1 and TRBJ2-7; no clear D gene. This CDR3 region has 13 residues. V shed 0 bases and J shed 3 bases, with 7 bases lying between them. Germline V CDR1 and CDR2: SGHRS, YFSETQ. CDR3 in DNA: TGCGCCAGCAGCTTGGCGCCGATCTACGAGCAGTACTTC. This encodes CASSLAPIYEQYF.

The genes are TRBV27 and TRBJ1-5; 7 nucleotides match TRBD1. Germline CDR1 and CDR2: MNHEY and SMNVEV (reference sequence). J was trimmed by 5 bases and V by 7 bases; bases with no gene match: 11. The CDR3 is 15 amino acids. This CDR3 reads CASKAQGGSHQPQHF. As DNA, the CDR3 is TGTGCCAGCAAAGCTCAGGGGGGATCTCATCAGCCCCAGCATTTT.

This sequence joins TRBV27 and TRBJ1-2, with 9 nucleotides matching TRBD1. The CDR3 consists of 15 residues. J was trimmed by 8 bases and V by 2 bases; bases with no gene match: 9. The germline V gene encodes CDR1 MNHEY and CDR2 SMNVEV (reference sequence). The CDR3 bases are TGTGCCAGCAGTTTAGGCGTTACAGGGGGCACGGGCTACACCTTC. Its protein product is CASSLGVTGGTGYTF.

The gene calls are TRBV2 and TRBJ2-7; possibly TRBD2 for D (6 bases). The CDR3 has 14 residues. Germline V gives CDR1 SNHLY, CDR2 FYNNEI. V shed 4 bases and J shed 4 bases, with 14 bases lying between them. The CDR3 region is CASSAREVGYEQYF. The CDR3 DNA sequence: TGTGCCAGCAGTGCGAGGGAGGTCGGGTACGAGCAGTACTTC. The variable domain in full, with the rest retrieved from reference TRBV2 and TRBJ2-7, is EPEVTQTPSHQVTQMGQEVILRCVPISNHLYFYWYRQILGQKVEFLVSFYNNEISEKSEIFDDQFSVERPDGSNFTLKIRSTKLEDSAMYFCASSAREVGYEQYFGPGTRLTVT.

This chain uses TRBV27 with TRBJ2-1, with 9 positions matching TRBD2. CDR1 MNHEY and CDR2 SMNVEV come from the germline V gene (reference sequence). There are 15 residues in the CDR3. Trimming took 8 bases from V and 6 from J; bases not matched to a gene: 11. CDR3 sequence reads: CASLGGLAGPNEQFF. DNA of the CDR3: TGTGCCAGCTTAGGAGGGCTAGCGGGACCCAATGAGCAGTTCTTC.

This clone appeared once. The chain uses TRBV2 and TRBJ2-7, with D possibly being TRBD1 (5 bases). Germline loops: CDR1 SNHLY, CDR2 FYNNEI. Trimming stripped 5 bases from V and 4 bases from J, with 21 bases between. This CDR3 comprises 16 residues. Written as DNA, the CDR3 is TGTGCCAGCAGTTCTTCCTCTGGCCTTGGGGCGTACGAGCAGTACTTC. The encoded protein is CASSSSSGLGAYEQYF. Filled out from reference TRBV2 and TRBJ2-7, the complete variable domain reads EPEVTQTPSHQVTQMGQEVILRCVPISNHLYFYWYRQILGQKVEFLVSFYNNEISEKSEIFDDQFSVERPDGSNFTLKIRSTKLEDSAMYFCASSSSSGLGAYEQYFGPGTRLTVT.

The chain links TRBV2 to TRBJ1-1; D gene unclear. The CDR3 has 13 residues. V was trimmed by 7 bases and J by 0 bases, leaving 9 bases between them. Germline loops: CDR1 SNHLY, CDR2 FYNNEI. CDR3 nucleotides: TGTGCCAGCAAAATCGGGTTGAACACTGAAGCTTTCTTT. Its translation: CASKIGLNTEAFF.

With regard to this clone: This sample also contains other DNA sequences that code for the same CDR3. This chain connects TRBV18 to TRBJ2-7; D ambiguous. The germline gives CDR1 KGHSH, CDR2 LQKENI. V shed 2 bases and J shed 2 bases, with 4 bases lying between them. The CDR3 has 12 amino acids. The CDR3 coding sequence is TGTGCCAGCTCACCATCAACCTACGAGCAGTACTTC. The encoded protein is CASSPSTYEQYF.

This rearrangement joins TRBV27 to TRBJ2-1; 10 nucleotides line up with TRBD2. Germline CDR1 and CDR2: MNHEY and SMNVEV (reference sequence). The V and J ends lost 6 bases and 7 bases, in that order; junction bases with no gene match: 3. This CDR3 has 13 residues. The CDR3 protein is CASRSAGGNEQFF. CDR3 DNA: TGTGCCAGCAGATCAGCGGGAGGGAATGAGCAGTTCTTC.

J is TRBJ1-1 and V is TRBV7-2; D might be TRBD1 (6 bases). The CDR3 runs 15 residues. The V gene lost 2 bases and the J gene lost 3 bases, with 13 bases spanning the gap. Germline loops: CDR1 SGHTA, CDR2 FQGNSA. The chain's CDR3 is CASSLNPGADTEAFF. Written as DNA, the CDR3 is TGTGCCAGCAGCTTAAATCCGGGGGCGGACACTGAAGCTTTCTTT.

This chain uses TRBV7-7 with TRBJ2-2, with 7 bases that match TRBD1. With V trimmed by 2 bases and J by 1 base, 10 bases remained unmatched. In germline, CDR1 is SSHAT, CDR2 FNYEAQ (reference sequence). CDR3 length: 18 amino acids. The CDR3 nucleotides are TGTGCCAGCAGCTTAAACATCGCCGGGACAGAGAACACCGGGGAGCTGTTTTTT. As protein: CASSLNIAGTENTGELFF.

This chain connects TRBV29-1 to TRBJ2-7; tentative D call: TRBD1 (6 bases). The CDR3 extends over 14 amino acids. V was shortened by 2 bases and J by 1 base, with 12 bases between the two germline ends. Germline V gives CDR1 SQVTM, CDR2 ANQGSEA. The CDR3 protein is CSVEKQGLSYEQYF. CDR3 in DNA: TGCAGCGTTGAAAAACAGGGCCTATCCTACGAGCAGTACTTC.

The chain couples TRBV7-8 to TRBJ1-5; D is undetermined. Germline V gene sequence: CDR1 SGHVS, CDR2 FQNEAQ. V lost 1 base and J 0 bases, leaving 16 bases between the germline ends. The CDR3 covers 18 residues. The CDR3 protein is CASSLDTVKRYSNQPQHF. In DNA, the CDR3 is TGTGCCAGCAGCTTAGACACAGTGAAAAGGTATAGCAATCAGCCCCAGCATTTT.

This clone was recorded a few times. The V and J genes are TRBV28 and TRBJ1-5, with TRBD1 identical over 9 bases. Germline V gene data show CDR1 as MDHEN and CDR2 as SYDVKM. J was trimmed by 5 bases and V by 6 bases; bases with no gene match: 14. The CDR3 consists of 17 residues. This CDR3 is CASSPTGPGQGYQPQHF. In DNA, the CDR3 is TGTGCCAGCAGCCCTACCGGGCCGGGACAGGGCTATCAGCCCCAGCATTTT. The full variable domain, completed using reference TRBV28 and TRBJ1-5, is DVKVTQSSRYLVKRTGEKVFLECVQDMDHENMFWYRQDPGLGLRLIYFSYDVKMKEKGDIPEGYSVSREKKERFSLILESASTNQTSMYLCASSPTGPGQGYQPQHFGDGTRLSIL.

The DNA for the CDR3 is TGTGCCAGCAGTTTAGCCCCGAGGAGCACAGATACGCAGTATTTT. Its translation is CASSLAPRSTDTQYF. The rearrangement joins TRBV28 to TRBJ2-3; D unclear. CDR3 length: 15 amino acids. Germline CDR1 and CDR2: MDHEN and SYDVKM. Trimming pared 2 bases from V and 0 bases from J, leaving 9 bases between.

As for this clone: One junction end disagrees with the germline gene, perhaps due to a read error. In DNA, the CDR3 is TGTGCCAGCAGCGAAGACGTCGGGGGGAGGGCGGATACGCAGTATTTT. Protein sequence: CASSEDVGGRADTQYF. This chain joins TRBV14 and TRBJ2-3; 7 positions match TRBD2. Germline V gene sequence: CDR1 SGHDN, CDR2 FVKESK. CDR3 size: 16 residues.

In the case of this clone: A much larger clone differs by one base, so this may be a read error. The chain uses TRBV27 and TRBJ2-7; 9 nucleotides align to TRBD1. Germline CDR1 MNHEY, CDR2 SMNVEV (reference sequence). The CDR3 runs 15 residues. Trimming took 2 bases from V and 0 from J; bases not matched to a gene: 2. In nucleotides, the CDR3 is TGTGCCAGCAGTTTAACGGGACAGGGCTCCTACGAGCAGTACTTC. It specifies CASSLTGQGSYEQYF.

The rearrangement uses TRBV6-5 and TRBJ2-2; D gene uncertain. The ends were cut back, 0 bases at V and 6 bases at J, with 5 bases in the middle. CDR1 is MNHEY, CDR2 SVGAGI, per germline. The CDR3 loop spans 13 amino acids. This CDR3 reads CASSYSMAGELFF. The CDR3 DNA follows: TGTGCCAGCAGTTACTCGATGGCCGGGGAGCTGTTTTTT.

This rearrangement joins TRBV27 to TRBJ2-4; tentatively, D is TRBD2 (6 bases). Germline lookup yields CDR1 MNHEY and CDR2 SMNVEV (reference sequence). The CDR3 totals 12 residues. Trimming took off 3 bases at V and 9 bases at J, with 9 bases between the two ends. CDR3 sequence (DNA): TGTGCCAGCAGTTTCCCCGGGGGCATTCAGTACTTC. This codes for CASSFPGGIQYF.

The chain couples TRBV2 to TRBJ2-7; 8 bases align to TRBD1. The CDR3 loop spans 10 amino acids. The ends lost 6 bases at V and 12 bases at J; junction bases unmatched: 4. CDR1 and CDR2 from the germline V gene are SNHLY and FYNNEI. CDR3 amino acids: CASRGTGMYF. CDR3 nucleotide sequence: TGTGCCAGCAGGGGGACAGGCATGTACTTC.